This TCR beta chain was identified during a study of T cell changes during pregnancy in multiple sclerosis. The method was immunoSEQ multiplex PCR; TCRdb's version includes in-frame clones alone and lacks a portion of them. The table has approximately 99,000 clones, over 75% seen once; the top ten hold roughly 0.77%. Trimming took 1 base from V and 7 from J; bases not matched to a gene: 4. The CDR3 spans 14 residues. Germline values: CDR1 SGHTA, CDR2 FQGNSA. The sequencing used peripheral blood, collected in the second trimester of pregnancy. The origin of this receptor is a female donor in good health, enrolled as a control in a pregnancy study. This chain links TRBV7-2 with TRBJ2-1, with 7 bases lining up with TRBD2. The CDR3 spells CASSLELALNEQFF. CDR3 nucleotides: TGTGCCAGCAGCTTAGAACTAGCGTTAAATGAGCAGTTCTTC. The full variable domain, its missing parts supplied by reference TRBV7-2 and TRBJ2-1, is GAGVSQSPSNKVTEKGKDVELRCDPISGHTALYWYRQSLGQGLEFLIYFQGNSAPDKSGLPSDRFSAERTGGSVSTLTIQRTQQEDSAVYLCASSLELALNEQFFGPGTRLTVL.